Presented here are 20 T cell receptor beta chains from one specimen sequenced in a study of human T cells and chemical hapten exposure. Via MiXCR, TCRdb re-called the RACE reads, giving one row per CDR3 protein. Of 95,000 to 100,000 distinct CDR3 sequences listed, roughly 12% are singletons. This sample's time point: patch test 1, 2 weeks after DPC sensitization. Treatment indicated: therapeutic diphenylcyclopropenone sensitization with weekly scalp DPC. The sequenced sample was whole blood, obtained in connection with sensitization to the hapten diphenylcyclopropenone (DPC). The receptors derive from a woman between 40 and 50 years old with alopecia areata. Some clones in this sample may be carry-over from other donors' samples.

The genes are TRBV6-5 and TRBJ1-2; D is uncertain. The ends were cut back, 8 bases at V and 8 bases at J, with 24 bases in the middle. This CDR3 is 15 amino acids long. Germline CDR1 MNHEY, CDR2 SVGAGI. The CDR3 protein is CASSGVSSGIGGYTF. The CDR3 DNA reads as TGTGCCAGCTCTGGGGTTTCTTCCGGCATAGGGGGCTACACCTTC.

This clonotype has more than one count but fewer than ten. V and J are TRBV29-1 and TRBJ2-7; D remains ambiguous. This CDR3 comprises 12 residues. Germline CDR1 SQVTM, CDR2 ANQGSEA. Trimming took 3 bases from V and 6 from J, leaving 12 bases between them. The DNA of the CDR3 is TGCAGCGTTGAGGTCCTAGGACGCGAGCAGTACTTC. Protein product: CSVEVLGREQYF.

CDR3: CASSHGTGQLSSGNTIYF. CDR3 nucleotide sequence: TGTGCCAGCAGCCATGGGACAGGCCAACTGAGCTCTGGAAACACCATATATTTT. This chain links TRBV6-6 with TRBJ1-3; TRBD1 aligns across 8 bases. The J segment lost 0 bases and the V segment lost 6 bases, leaving 13 bases of the junction unmatched. Germline assignment: CDR1 MNHNY and CDR2 SVGAGI (reference sequence). This CDR3 has 18 amino acids.

This clonotype was seen a few times. The CDR3 DNA sequence: TGTGCCAGCAGTTACGCAGGGCCCTATGGCTACACCTTC. It is translated as CASSYAGPYGYTF. The V call is TRBV6-5, the J call TRBJ1-2; TRBD1 is a possible D gene (5 bases). Germline CDR1 reads MNHEY; CDR2 reads SVGAGI. The V gene lost 2 bases and the J gene lost 4 bases, with 8 bases spanning the gap. The CDR3 has 13 amino acids.

In this sample, this clonotype turned up a few times. This chain links TRBV29-1 with TRBJ2-3, with 9 bases fitting TRBD2. V was clipped by 6 bases and J by 13 bases; unmatched bases: 8. CDR3 length: 11 amino acids. Germline V gene data show CDR1 as SQVTM and CDR2 as ANQGSEA. CDR3 loop: CSVPSGAEEYF. CDR3 DNA: TGCAGCGTCCCTAGCGGGGCAGAGGAGTATTTT.

There are a few counts of this clonotype. In DNA form, the CDR3 reads TGTGCCAGCCAGCTGCGCCGGACAGGCCAAGAGACCCAGTACTTC. It yields the protein CASQLRRTGQETQYF. This sequence joins TRBV7-9 and TRBJ2-5, with TRBD1 matching over 7 bases. This CDR3 region has 15 residues. Germline CDR1 SEHNR, CDR2 FQNEAQ (reference sequence). Unmatched junction bases numbered 10, after V lost 8 bases and J lost 1 base. Looking up the rest from reference TRBV7-9 and TRBJ2-5 gives the full variable domain: DTGVSQNPRHKITKRGQNVTFRCDPISEHNRLYWYRQTLGQGPEFLTYFQNEAQLEKSRLLSDRFSAERPKGSFSTLEIQRTEQGDSAMYLCASQLRRTGQETQYFGPGTRLLVL.

This clonotype was observed a few times. The chain combines TRBV12-3 or TRBV12-4 with TRBJ2-1; 7 bases fit TRBD2. V gave up 4 bases and J gave up 0 bases; unmatched junction bases: 3. CDR3 length: 15 amino acids. The DNA for the CDR3 is TGTGCCAGCAGTTGGGGGGGGAGCTCCTACAATGAGCAGTTCTTC. Protein product: CASSWGGSSYNEQFF.

The rearrangement joins TRBV19 to TRBJ2-1; TRBD2 agrees at 9 bases. CDR3 length equals 13 residues. The V gene end was trimmed by 5 bases and the J gene end by 7 bases; junction bases not matched to a gene: 3. Germline CDR1 LNHDA, CDR2 SQIVND (reference sequence). CDR3 residues: CASSLLAGNEQFF. CDR3 DNA sequence: TGTGCCAGTAGTCTCCTAGCGGGAAATGAGCAGTTCTTC.

J is TRBJ2-7 and V is TRBV20-1; D is unclear. From germline, CDR1 is DFQATT and CDR2 SNEGSKA (reference sequence). V lost 0 bases to trimming and J lost 3 bases, with 12 bases between them. CDR3 length: 14 residues. Written as DNA, the CDR3 is TGCAGTGCTAGAGATCCTACTGGAGTCTACGAGCAGTACTTC. Residues: CSARDPTGVYEQYF.

The table lists this clonotype with many counts. This chain links TRBV6-1 with TRBJ1-5, with D unresolved. The V end lost 2 bases, the J end lost 7 bases, and 6 bases lay between the germline ends. Germline loops: CDR1 MNHNS, CDR2 SASEGT. The CDR3 covers 12 residues. Here the CDR3 DNA reads TGTGCCAGCAGTGAATCCGGGCAGCCCCAGCATTTT. It is translated as CASSESGQPQHF.

This clonotype was picked up a small number of times. The chain recombines TRBV7-9 with TRBJ2-7, with D possibly matching TRBD2 (5 bases). V lost 0 bases and J 2 bases, leaving 14 bases between the germline ends. Per germline, CDR1 SEHNR and CDR2 FQNEAQ (reference sequence). This CDR3 region has 16 residues. CDR3 DNA: TGTGCCAGCAGCTTAGCCACTTCGCGAGGGACCTACGAGCAGTACTTC. Protein: CASSLATSRGTYEQYF. Filled out from reference TRBV7-9 and TRBJ2-7, the complete variable domain reads DTGVSQNPRHKITKRGQNVTFRCDPISEHNRLYWYRQTLGQGPEFLTYFQNEAQLEKSRLLSDRFSAERPKGSFSTLEIQRTEQGDSAMYLCASSLATSRGTYEQYFGPGTRLTVT.

The chain employs TRBV20-1 and TRBJ2-3, with 8 bases lining up with TRBD2. The CDR3 length is 15 residues. V was clipped by 4 bases and J by 2 bases; unmatched bases: 8. Germline V gene lookup returns CDR1 DFQATT and CDR2 SNEGSKA (reference sequence). This chain's CDR3 is CSAKILAEITDTQYF. The CDR3 region has the DNA TGCAGTGCTAAAATACTAGCGGAGATCACAGATACGCAGTATTTT.

This clonotype was counted a single time. The chain links TRBV11-1 to TRBJ2-1; D is unclear. The CDR3 loop spans 14 amino acids. Trimming took 4 bases from V and 6 from J, leaving 13 bases between them. Germline V gives CDR1 SGHAT, CDR2 FQDESV (reference sequence). In nucleotides, the CDR3 is TGTGCCAGCAGCTCAGTTAAAAACTTCAATGAGCAGTTCTTC. Translated, it gives CASSSVKNFNEQFF.

The gene calls are TRBV29-1 and TRBJ2-1; 10 positions agree with TRBD2. After removal of 5 bases from V and 15 bases from J, the junction contained 4 bases not matched to a gene. Per the germline V gene, CDR1 is SQVTM and CDR2 is ANQGSEA. The CDR3 loop spans 10 amino acids. The CDR3 sequence: CSVTSGITFF. The CDR3 nucleotides read TGCAGCGTTACTAGCGGGATAACGTTCTTC.

The chain employs TRBV20-1 and TRBJ2-7, with TRBD2 as a possible D gene (5 bases). Germline V gene sequence: CDR1 DFQATT, CDR2 SNEGSKA (reference sequence). The V and J ends lost 6 bases and 2 bases respectively, with 20 bases between them. This CDR3 is 15 amino acids long. The CDR3 DNA follows: TGCAGTGCAACCCGGCGTGGGAGCCGTCCCTACGAGCAGTACTTC. Translation: CSATRRGSRPYEQYF.

This clonotype was counted between two and nine times. The CDR3 DNA is TGTGCCAGCAGCCCGGGGACAGACCAAGAGACCCAGTACTTC. Translation gives CASSPGTDQETQYF. This chain links TRBV7-9 with TRBJ2-5, with 7 nucleotides matching TRBD1. This CDR3 is 14 amino acids long. CDR1 SEHNR and CDR2 FQNEAQ come from the germline V gene (reference sequence). The V segment lost 5 bases and the J segment 0 bases; nucleotides outside the gene matches: 3.

This clonotype was recorded at least ten times. The rearrangement links TRBV28 to TRBJ1-2; no firm D call. The CDR3 is made up of 14 amino acids. Germline V gene data show CDR1 as MDHEN and CDR2 as SYDVKM. V dropped 3 bases and J dropped 5 bases, with 13 bases sitting between them. CDR3 bases: TGTGCCAGCAGTTTTAGCGGCACTGGGTATGGCTACACCTTC. Its translation: CASSFSGTGYGYTF.

In this sample, this clonotype turned up many times. The V call is TRBV28, the J call TRBJ1-2; the match to TRBD1 covers 8 bases. The CDR3 has 13 residues. CDR1 is MDHEN, CDR2 SYDVKM, per germline. With V trimmed by 8 bases and J by 3 bases, 5 bases remained unmatched. The CDR3 sequence: CASGRGHDYGYTF. CDR3 DNA: TGTGCCAGCGGCAGGGGGCATGACTATGGCTACACCTTC.

This clonotype was recorded a few times. The V call is TRBV5-1, the J call TRBJ2-1; 11 nucleotides line up with TRBD2. From germline, CDR1 is SGHRS and CDR2 YFSETQ. CDR3 size: 16 residues. The ends lost 4 bases at V and 5 bases at J; junction bases unmatched: 8. This chain's CDR3 is CASSPTLAGANNEQFF. The CDR3 region has the DNA TGCGCCAGCAGCCCTACACTAGCGGGAGCAAACAATGAGCAGTTCTTC. The full variable domain, with the rest looked up from reference TRBV5-1 and TRBJ2-1, is KAGVTQTPRYLIKTRGQQVTLSCSPISGHRSVSWYQQTPGQGLQFLFEYFSETQRNKGNFPGRFSGRQFSNSRSEMNVSTLELGDSALYLCASSPTLAGANNEQFFGPGTRLTVL.

This clonotype was observed a few times. The gene calls are TRBV6-5 and TRBJ1-2; D not resolved. Between the trimmed V and J ends, which lost 6 bases and 7 bases, there was a span of 12 bases. Per the germline V gene, CDR1 is MNHEY and CDR2 is SVGAGI. This CDR3 comprises 12 residues. DNA for the CDR3: TGTGCCAGCAGCCAGACCGCAGGTGGCTACACCTTC. Amino acids: CASSQTAGGYTF.